This T cell receptor beta chain appears in the sequencing data of a study of T cells after yellow fever vaccination. Broader study findings: Most primary-vaccination clones reappeared after the booster (approximately 97% CD4, roughly 88% CD8). Within FACS-sorted repertoires, abundant clonotypes contaminating from the bulk population could be present.

Template switching with 5'RACE generated the TCR cDNA and added a universal primer site and UMIs. TCRdb called the 5' RACE reads again in MiXCR, with one record for every CDR3 protein. The data contain 500,000 to 650,000 distinct CDR3 sequences, approximately 13% of them singletons. As concerns this clonotype: The antigen is undetermined.

Deletions cut 5 bases from V and 0 bases from J, with 21 bases between. The CDR3 has 18 amino acids. CDR1 is SGHKS, CDR2 YYEKEE, per germline (reference sequence). The receptor was isolated from a young man who received the YFV17D yellow fever vaccine. The rearrangement joins TRBV5-5 to TRBJ1-3; D ambiguous. The sample consisted of PBMCs, taken on the day of the yellow fever booster vaccination. CDR3 region: CASSLGGPLFLSGNTIYF. CDR3 bases: TGTGCCAGCAGTCTAGGAGGGCCTTTGTTCCTCTCTGGAAACACCATATATTTT.